The clone carrying this TCR beta chain has only a few counts. The sample belongs to a study of shared clonotypes between healthy human individuals. Across the whole study: In total, the donors were a couple of women and a few men aged 18 to 49.

Participating donors were healthy, HIV-negative adults free of recent acute infections or vaccinations. Deletions cut 5 bases from V and 3 bases from J, with 10 bases between. This CDR3 spans 14 amino acids. In germline, CDR1 is MNHEY, CDR2 SMNVEV (reference sequence). 300 ng DNA, tens of thousands of T cell genomes, went into unsorted PBMC replicate PCRs. Produced via immunoSEQ multiplex PCR; TCRdb's table is partial and in-frame only. The data contain a few hundred thousand clones, roughly four fifths of them seen just once; the ten biggest clones take up 9.5% to 15%. This TCR was sampled from a woman aged 35 to 49 in good health. Some clones in this sample may be carry-over from other donors' samples. The sample was PBMCs. The chain has TRBV27 and TRBJ2-2; weak D call: TRBD1 (6 bases). The chain's CDR3 is CASSRNRDTGELFF. CDR3 DNA sequence: TGTGCCAGCAGTCGTAACAGGGACACCGGGGAGCTGTTTTTT.